This TCR beta chain was recovered during a study of cytomegalovirus exposure and HLA in healthy donors. Study results and limitations: The Asian-associated ancestry cluster reportedly had fewer N-insertions than the roughly 670-donor mean in a later analysis. Overall, around 150 TCR beta chains were annotated as cytomegalovirus-associated. A missense variant in DCLRE1C was later tied to TCR beta V- and J-gene trimming. Of the V segments, some could not be distinguished, including TRBV6-2 and TRBV6-3, and were excluded.

As concerns this clone: The antigen remains unidentified.

Primers: 60 Vbeta forward and 13 Jbeta reverse. The repertoire was sequenced with immunoSEQ multiplex PCR; TCRdb's copy has only in-frame clones and lacks some. The sample lists approximately 100,000 clones, 55% to 75% occurring once. Trimming shortened V by 1 base and J by 2 bases, and 12 bases separated the two germline ends. Germline V CDR1 and CDR2: SGHRS, YFSETQ. The CDR3 has 15 amino acids. Sequencing was performed on PBMCs. The V gene is TRBV5-1, the J gene TRBJ2-5; TRBD2 is a possible D gene (6 bases). The receptor comes from a man aged 55 to 69 in good health and CMV-seronegative. CDR3 sequence: CASSLSLAIQETQYF. For the CDR3, the DNA is TGCGCCAGCAGCTTGTCTCTAGCGATACAAGAGACCCAGTACTTC.